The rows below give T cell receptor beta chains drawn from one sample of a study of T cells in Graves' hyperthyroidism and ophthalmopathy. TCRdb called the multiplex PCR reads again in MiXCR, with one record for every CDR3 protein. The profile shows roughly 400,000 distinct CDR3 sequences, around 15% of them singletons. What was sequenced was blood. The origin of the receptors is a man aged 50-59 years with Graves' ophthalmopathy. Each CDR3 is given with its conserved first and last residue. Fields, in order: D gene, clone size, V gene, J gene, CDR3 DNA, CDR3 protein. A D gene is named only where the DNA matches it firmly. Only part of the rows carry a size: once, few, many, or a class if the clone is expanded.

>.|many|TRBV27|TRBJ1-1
TGTGCCAGCAGTTCCTCGACAGGTACATCTGAAGCTTTCTTT
CASSSSTGTSEAFF
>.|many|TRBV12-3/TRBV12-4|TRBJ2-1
TGTGCCATTGGAGGGGGATTATACAATGAGCAGTTCTTC
CAIGGGLYNEQFF
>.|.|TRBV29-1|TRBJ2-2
TGCAGCGTTGTAATTGGTGTCAGAAGAAACACCGGGGAGCTGTTTTTT
CSVVIGVRRNTGELFF
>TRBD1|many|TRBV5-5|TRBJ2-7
TGTGCCAGCAGCTTGGGGGGACAGGCCTACGAGCAGTACTTC
CASSLGGQAYEQYF
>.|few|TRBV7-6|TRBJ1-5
TGTGCCAGCAGCTTACTCTGTTGGGGTTATAGCAATCAGCCCCAGCATTTT
CASSLLCWGYSNQPQHF
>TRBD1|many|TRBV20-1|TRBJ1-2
TGCAGTGCTAGAGATCACTCCCCACAGGGGCTTACTAACTATGGCTACACCTTC
CSARDHSPQGLTNYGYTF
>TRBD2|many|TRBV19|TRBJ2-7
TGTGCCAGTAGACTAGCGGGAGAGGTCGAGCAGTACTTC
CASRLAGEVEQYF
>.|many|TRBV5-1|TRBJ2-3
TGCGCCAGCAGCGCCCGGACGACAGATACGCAGTATTTT
CASSARTTDTQYF
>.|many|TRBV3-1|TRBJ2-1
TGTGCCAGCAGCCAAGATGCCGCCAATGAGCAGTTCTTC
CASSQDAANEQFF
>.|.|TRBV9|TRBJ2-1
TGTGCCAGCAGCCCACGGGACCTAGCCTCCTACAATGAGCAGTTCTTC
CASSPRDLASYNEQFF